This TCR beta chain was obtained from a study of metastatic and nonmetastatic thyroid tumors. Across the whole study: Where malignant and benign thyroid patients were concerned, repertoires were compared across blood and tumor or nodule tissue.

Original methodology: A distant-metastasis classifier for papillary thyroid cancer was built using CDR3 differences across clinicopathological groups. TCRdb used MiXCR to call clones anew from the PCR reads. TCRdb's processing, not the study's, gives the V and J calls here. The sample records some 37,000 clones, 20% being singletons. Thyroid surgery was performed in patients who had received no treatment beforehand. V shed 1 base and J shed 5 bases, with 6 bases lying between them. CDR3 length equals 12 residues. The V and J genes are TRBV12-3 or TRBV12-4 and TRBJ2-7; D gene uncertain. The source is a female donor with papillary thyroid cancer or a benign thyroid nodule (not recorded which). Some clones in this sample may be carry-over from other donors' samples. Source material: blood. CDR3: CASSLGPNEQYF. In nucleotides, the CDR3 is TGTGCCAGCAGTTTAGGGCCGAACGAGCAGTACTTC.